The 19 T cell receptor beta chains below were found in one sample sequenced in a study of chemoradiotherapy in HPV16-positive cancers. The repertoire was sequenced with immunoSEQ multiplex PCR; TCRdb's copy has only in-frame clones and lacks some. This sample has roughly 11,000 clones, with 78% found just once. The sample was taken from a patient who underwent chemoradiotherapy. These receptors originate from a human donor with HPV-associated anogenital cancer.

The J gene is TRBJ1-2, the V gene TRBV19; no clear D. This CDR3 has 13 residues. V lost 2 bases, J lost 2 bases, and 6 bases lay in between. Germline V gives CDR1 LNHDA, CDR2 SQIVND (reference sequence). The DNA for the CDR3 is TGTGCCAGTAGTATAAGCCAGAACTATGGCTACACCTTC. It specifies CASSISQNYGYTF.

This sequence joins TRBV7-2 and TRBJ1-2; unclear D gene. From germline, CDR1 is SGHTA and CDR2 FQGNSA. Trimming removed 3 bases from V and 8 bases from J, with 13 bases in between. There are 13 residues in the CDR3. CDR3 sequence: CASSLLRIGGYTF. The CDR3 DNA reads TGTGCCAGCAGCTTGCTGAGAATAGGAGGCTACACCTTC.

V is TRBV19 and J is TRBJ1-1, with 7 bases identical to TRBD1. Per the germline V gene, CDR1 is LNHDA and CDR2 is SQIVND (reference sequence). Trimming took 7 bases from V and 2 from J; bases not matched to a gene: 4. The CDR3 sequence is 13 residues long. The CDR3 DNA sequence: TGTGCCAGTAAGGCAGGGGGAAACACTGAAGCTTTCTTT. This translates into CASKAGGNTEAFF. Full variable domain (rest looked up from reference TRBV19 and TRBJ1-1): DGGITQSPKYLFRKEGQNVTLSCEQNLNHDAMYWYRQDPGQGLRLIYYSQIVNDFQKGDIAEGYSVSREKKESFPLTVTSAQKNPTAFYLCASKAGGNTEAFFGQGTRLTVV.

This chain uses TRBV30 with TRBJ2-7; no definite D call. The CDR3 extends over 11 amino acids. Germline CDR1 is GTSNPN and CDR2 is SVGIG (reference sequence). Trimming removed 2 bases at V and 1 base at J, with 3 bases between. The CDR3 protein is CAWSQSYEQYF. In DNA, the CDR3 is TGTGCCTGGAGTCAGTCCTACGAGCAGTACTTC.

The rearrangement joins TRBV6-1 to TRBJ1-6; weak D call: TRBD1 (6 bases). This CDR3 comprises 13 residues. From germline, CDR1 is MNHNS and CDR2 SASEGT. The V end was cut by 6 bases, the J end by 9 bases, with 12 bases between. CDR3 sequence (DNA): TGTGCCAGCAGACGGGACAATTTTTCACCCCTCCACTTT. It specifies CASRRDNFSPLHF.

This chain uses TRBV29-1 with TRBJ2-1; D might be TRBD1 or TRBD2, each matching 5 bases. CDR1 is SQVTM, CDR2 ANQGSEA, per germline. The length of the CDR3 is 14 residues. V dropped 7 bases and J dropped 9 bases, with 22 bases sitting between them. The CDR3 bases are TGCAGCGCTGGAACGGGGCAGGGTGGGGGTGAGCAGTTCTTC. Translation: CSAGTGQGGGEQFF.

The rearrangement joins TRBV5-1 to TRBJ2-5, with TRBD2 matching over 9 bases. With V trimmed by 4 bases and J by 2 bases, 9 bases remained unmatched. Germline V gives CDR1 SGHRS, CDR2 YFSETQ. This CDR3 comprises 16 residues. This chain's CDR3 is CASSESGLAGQETQYF. As DNA, the CDR3 is TGCGCCAGCAGCGAATCGGGGCTAGCGGGGCAAGAGACCCAGTACTTC.

The gene calls are TRBV18 and TRBJ1-2; 7 bases are shared with TRBD1. The ends lost 2 bases at V and 8 bases at J; junction bases unmatched: 8. Germline CDR1 is KGHSH and CDR2 is LQKENI. CDR3 size: 14 residues. Here the CDR3 DNA reads TGTGCCAGCTCACCAAACCGGGACAGCGAGGGCTACACCTTC. Translated: CASSPNRDSEGYTF.

The gene calls are TRBV28 and TRBJ1-5; 7 positions match TRBD1. Germline CDR1 reads MDHEN; CDR2 reads SYDVKM. The CDR3 runs 15 residues. Germline trimming cut 6 bases from V and 6 bases from J; bases unmatched to any gene: 11. In DNA, the CDR3 is TGTGCCAGCAGCTCAGGGGGGGGGCAGGGTCAGCCCCAGCATTTT. Amino acid sequence: CASSSGGGQGQPQHF.

V and J are TRBV19 and TRBJ1-5, with D tentatively TRBD1 (5 bases). The V gene lost 6 bases and the J gene lost 4 bases, with 25 bases spanning the gap. The CDR3 runs to 18 residues. CDR1 and CDR2 from the germline V gene are LNHDA and SQIVND (reference sequence). CDR3 in amino acids: CASRNLARVEASNQPQHF. As DNA, the CDR3 is TGTGCCAGTAGAAACTTGGCCAGGGTCGAGGCTAGTAATCAGCCCCAGCATTTT.

CDR3 residues: CASSRQGARTEAFF. The CDR3 DNA sequence: TGTGCCAGCTCACGACAGGGGGCGCGAACTGAAGCTTTCTTT. The chain carries TRBV18 and TRBJ1-1; 10 nucleotides match TRBD1. CDR3 length: 14 amino acids. Germline loops: CDR1 KGHSH, CDR2 LQKENI. Germline trimming cut 4 bases from V and 5 bases from J; bases unmatched to any gene: 4.

V and J are TRBV4-2 and TRBJ1-1; no firm D call. The V gene lost 1 base and the J gene lost 5 bases, with 17 bases spanning the gap. The CDR3 length is 16 residues. Germline V gene sequence: CDR1 LGHNA, CDR2 YNFKEQ. DNA of the CDR3: TGTGCCAGCAGCCAAGTAAGTGCGGGTTTGCAGACTGAAGCTTTCTTT. Encoded protein: CASSQVSAGLQTEAFF.

The CDR3 spells CASRRRDRGYTDTQYF. The DNA for the CDR3 is TGTGCCAGCAGACGCCGGGACAGGGGATACACAGATACGCAGTATTTT. The rearrangement uses TRBV5-6 and TRBJ2-3, with 10 bases aligning to TRBD1. The V gene end was trimmed by 5 bases and the J gene end by 2 bases; junction bases not matched to a gene: 8. CDR1 and CDR2 (germline): SGHDT, YYEEEE. This CDR3 region has 16 residues.

This chain uses TRBV11-3 with TRBJ1-1; 8 positions match TRBD1. CDR3 length: 16 residues. Germline V CDR1 and CDR2: SGHNT, YENEEA. J was trimmed by 0 bases and V by 5 bases; bases with no gene match: 8. The CDR3: CASSPQAGGMNTEAFF. CDR3 DNA sequence: TGTGCCAGCAGCCCCCAGGCAGGGGGCATGAACACTGAAGCTTTCTTT.

CDR3 nucleotide sequence: TGCGCCAGCAGCCCAGGGGGGATCTATGGCTACACCTTC. Its translation is CASSPGGIYGYTF. V and J are TRBV5-1 and TRBJ1-2; 7 bases align to TRBD1. After removal of 4 bases from V and 4 bases from J, the junction contained 4 bases not matched to a gene. In germline, CDR1 is SGHRS, CDR2 YFSETQ. CDR3 length: 13 amino acids.

This chain connects TRBV29-1 to TRBJ2-3; D gene ambiguous. Germline CDR1 and CDR2: SQVTM and ANQGSEA. V was clipped by 3 bases and J by 2 bases, with 9 bases between them. CDR3 size: 13 residues. This chain's CDR3 is CSVEVDITDTQYF. The CDR3 DNA sequence: TGCAGCGTTGAGGTCGACATCACAGATACGCAGTATTTT.

The chain carries TRBV6-5 and TRBJ1-3; D possibly corresponds to TRBD1 (5 bases). Trimming shortened V by 5 bases and J by 2 bases, and 7 bases separated the two germline ends. This CDR3 contains 13 residues. The V gene's germline CDR1 is MNHEY and CDR2 SVGAGI. The CDR3 nucleotides read TGTGCCAGCAGTGCAGGGCCTGGAAACACCATATATTTT. Translated, it gives CASSAGPGNTIYF.

The V gene is TRBV5-5, the J gene TRBJ1-4, with 9 positions matching TRBD1. Trimming took 4 bases from V and 8 from J; bases not matched to a gene: 9. The CDR3 covers 15 residues. CDR1 and CDR2 (germline): SGHKS, YYEKEE (reference sequence). CDR3 nucleotide sequence: TGTGCCAGCAGCCCCTCCGACAGGGGGAGAGAAAAACTGTTTTTT. Its protein product is CASSPSDRGREKLFF.

V is TRBV5-4 and J is TRBJ2-1; D is unresolved. This CDR3 is 11 amino acids long. Germline lookup yields CDR1 SGHNT and CDR2 YYREEE (reference sequence). The V end lost 2 bases, the J end lost 6 bases, and 3 bases lay between the germline ends. Written as DNA, the CDR3 is TGTGCCAGCAGCTTCGGCAATGAGCAGTTCTTC. Its translation is CASSFGNEQFF.